A selection of T cell receptor beta chains follows, all from one sample in a study of blood T cell repertoires in COVID-19. Measured with immunoSEQ multiplex PCR; TCRdb has only the in-frame clones, and not every one. The table shows 200,000 to 250,000 clones, with around 80% occurring only once. The sequencing input was peripheral blood. These receptors were taken from a woman of 80 years or more with COVID-19, enrolled during active disease. CDR3s include the opening cysteine and the closing phenylalanine or tryptophan. Fields, in order: J gene, D gene, V gene, clone size, CDR3 DNA, CDR3 protein. D genes are given only for firm matches. Not every row has a clone size; where given, it reads once, few, many or a size class.

>TRBJ1-3|.|TRBV7-3|.
TGTGCCAGCAGCTTAGGGGCGGCTGGAAACACCATATATTTT
CASSLGAAGNTIYF
>TRBJ2-7|.|TRBV18|.
TGTGCCAGCTCACCGGGGCTGATGAGCGAGCAGTACTTC
CASSPGLMSEQYF
>TRBJ2-4|TRBD1|TRBV19|.
TGTGCCAGTAGCCCCAGGGGGAACATTCAGTACTTC
CASSPRGNIQYF
>TRBJ2-3|.|TRBV5-1|.
TGCGCCAGCAGCTTGGAAGGCAGCGCAGGGGATACGCAGTATTTT
CASSLEGSAGDTQYF
>TRBJ2-7|.|TRBV5-1|.
TGCGCCAGCAGCTTGAGCGGAGGGGTTGAGCAGTACTTC
CASSLSGGVEQYF
>TRBJ2-7|TRBD1|TRBV7-2|.
TGTGCCAGCAGCCAAAACGGCGTCCTAGGGGGCGCTTTGTACGAGCAGTACTTC
CASSQNGVLGGALYEQYF
>TRBJ2-1|TRBD2|TRBV24-1|.
TGTGCCACCAGTGACCCCGGGACTAGCGGGAGGAAGTCCTACAATGAGCAGTTCTTC
CATSDPGTSGRKSYNEQFF
>TRBJ1-3|.|TRBV3-1/TRBV3-2|few
TGTGCCGCGGGGAGGGATGGAAACACCATATATTTT
CAAGRDGNTIYF
>TRBJ1-1|.|TRBV3-1/TRBV3-2|.
TGTGCCAGCAGCCAAGCAAAACTAGCGACTGAAGCTTTCTTT
CASSQAKLATEAFF
>TRBJ2-2|TRBD2|TRBV3-1/TRBV3-2|.
TGTGCCAGCAGCAAGGGACTAGCGGGGGAGAACACCGGGGAGCTGTTTTTT
CASSKGLAGENTGELFF
>TRBJ1-4|TRBD1|TRBV7-7|.
TGTGCTAGCAGCCCCTTTAGCGGGACAGGGGGAAAACTGTTTTTT
CASSPFSGTGGKLFF
>TRBJ1-1|TRBD1|TRBV7-8|.
TGTGCCAGCAGGCAGGGGGCGCGGACTGAAGCTTTCTTT
CASRQGARTEAFF
>TRBJ1-1|.|TRBV6-5|.
TGTGCCAGCAGTTACAGGGGCAGGGGCACTGAAGCTTTCTTT
CASSYRGRGTEAFF
>TRBJ1-5|.|TRBV6-5|.
TGTGCCAGCAGTTACACCCGGGGGAATCAGCCCCAGCATTTT
CASSYTRGNQPQHF
>TRBJ1-3|.|TRBV11-2|.
TGTGCCAGCAGCTTAGAAGGGGTCGCCGGAAACACCATATATTTT
CASSLEGVAGNTIYF
>TRBJ1-5|.|TRBV5-1|.
TGCGCCAGCAGCCCGGACAGCCCCAATCAGCCCCAGCATTTT
CASSPDSPNQPQHF
>TRBJ1-2|.|TRBV27|few
TGTGCCAGCAGTTTGGCAGGGCCCAACTATGGCTACACCTTC
CASSLAGPNYGYTF
>TRBJ1-4|.|TRBV7-8|.
TGTGCCAGCAGCTTAGGGAGGGGTGAAAAACTGTTTTTT
CASSLGRGEKLFF
>TRBJ1-6|.|TRBV12-3/TRBV12-4|.
TGTGCCAGCAGCCAGCGGGGCGATTCACCCCTCCACTTT
CASSQRGDSPLHF
>TRBJ1-5|TRBD1|TRBV7-2|.
TGTGCCAGCAGCCCGGGACAGGCCAGGCAGCCCCAGCATTTT
CASSPGQARQPQHF
>TRBJ1-4|.|TRBV7-9|.
TGTGCCAGCAGACCTAACAGTCCAACTAATGAAAAACTGTTTTTT
CASRPNSPTNEKLFF
>TRBJ2-7|.|TRBV20-1|.
TGCAGTGGGGGGGAGGCGGGCGAGCAGTACTTC
CSGGEAGEQYF
>TRBJ2-1|.|TRBV19|.
TGTGCCAGTAGTCGGGCCCGAGGGGGCAATGAGCAGTTCTTC
CASSRARGGNEQFF
>TRBJ2-2|.|TRBV5-4|.
TGTGCCAGCAGCGTATACCCCGGGGAGAACACCGGGGAGCTGTTTTTT
CASSVYPGENTGELFF
>TRBJ2-7|TRBD1|TRBV20-1|once
TGCAGTGCTAGTTTCTCCAGTCAGGGGGACGAGCAGTACTTC
CSASFSSQGDEQYF
>TRBJ1-1|TRBD1|TRBV19|.
TGTGCCAGTAGTACTACAGGGGGGGGGACTGAAGCTTTCTTT
CASSTTGGGTEAFF
>TRBJ1-1|.|TRBV27|.
TGTGCCAGCAGTTCCAACTCAGGGACTACCACTGAAGCTTTCTTT
CASSSNSGTTTEAFF
>TRBJ2-3|TRBD1|TRBV6-5|.
TGTGCCAGCAGTTACTCCACAGGGGAAGGGACAGATACGCAGTATTTT
CASSYSTGEGTDTQYF
>TRBJ2-7|TRBD1|TRBV7-9|.
TGTGCCAGCAAAAGGACAGGGGCGGGCGAGCAGTACTTC
CASKRTGAGEQYF
>TRBJ2-5|TRBD1|TRBV12-5|once
TGTGCTAGTGGCCGCGGGACAGGTCGGTGGGAAGAGACCCAGTACTTC
CASGRGTGRWEETQYF
>TRBJ2-3|TRBD2|TRBV7-8|.
TGTGCCAGCAGCCCGGGGGGAAATACGCAGTATTTT
CASSPGGNTQYF
>TRBJ2-1|TRBD2|TRBV7-3|once
TGTGCCAGCTCGCCGGGGGGGTACAATGAGCAGTTCTTC
CASSPGGYNEQFF
>TRBJ2-6|.|TRBV11-1|.
TGTGCCAGCAGCGCCGGTGTCTCTGGGGCCAACGTCCTGACTTTC
CASSAGVSGANVLTF